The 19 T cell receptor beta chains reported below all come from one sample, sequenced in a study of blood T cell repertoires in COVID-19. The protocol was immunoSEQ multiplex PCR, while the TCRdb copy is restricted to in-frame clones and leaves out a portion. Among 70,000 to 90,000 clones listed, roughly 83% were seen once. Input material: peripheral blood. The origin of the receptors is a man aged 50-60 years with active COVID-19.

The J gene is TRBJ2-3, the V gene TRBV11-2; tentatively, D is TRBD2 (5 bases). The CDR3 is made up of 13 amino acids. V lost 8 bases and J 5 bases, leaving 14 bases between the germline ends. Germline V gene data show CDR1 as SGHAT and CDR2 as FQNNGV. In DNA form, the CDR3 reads TGTGCCAGCGAGCTAGCTCCGAGAGATACGCAGTATTTT. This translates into CASELAPRDTQYF.

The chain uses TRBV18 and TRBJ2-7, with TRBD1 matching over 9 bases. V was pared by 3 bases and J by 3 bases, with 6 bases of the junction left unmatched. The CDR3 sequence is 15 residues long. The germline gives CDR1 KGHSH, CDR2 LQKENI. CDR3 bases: TGTGCCAGCTCACCCGGGACAGGGCCGGACTACGAGCAGTACTTC. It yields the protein CASSPGTGPDYEQYF.

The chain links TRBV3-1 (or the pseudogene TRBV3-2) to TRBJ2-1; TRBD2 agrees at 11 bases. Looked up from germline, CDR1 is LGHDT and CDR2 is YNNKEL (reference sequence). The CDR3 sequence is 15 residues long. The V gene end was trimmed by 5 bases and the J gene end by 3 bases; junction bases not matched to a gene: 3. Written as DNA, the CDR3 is TGTGCCAGCAGCATTACTAGCGGGGGCTACAATGAGCAGTTCTTC. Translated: CASSITSGGYNEQFF.

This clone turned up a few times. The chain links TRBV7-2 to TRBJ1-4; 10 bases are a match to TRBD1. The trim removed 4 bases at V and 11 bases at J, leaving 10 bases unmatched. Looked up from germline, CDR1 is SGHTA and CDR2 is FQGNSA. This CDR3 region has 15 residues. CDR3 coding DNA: TGTGCCAGCAGCTCGGGGTCCCGGGACAGGGGTAAACTGTTTTTT. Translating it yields CASSSGSRDRGKLFF.

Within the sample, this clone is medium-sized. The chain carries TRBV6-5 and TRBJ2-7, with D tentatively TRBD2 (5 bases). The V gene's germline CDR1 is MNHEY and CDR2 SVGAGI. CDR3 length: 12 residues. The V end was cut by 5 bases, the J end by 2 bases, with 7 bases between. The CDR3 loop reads CASSTGAYEQYF. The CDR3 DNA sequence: TGTGCCAGCAGTACCGGGGCCTACGAGCAGTACTTC.

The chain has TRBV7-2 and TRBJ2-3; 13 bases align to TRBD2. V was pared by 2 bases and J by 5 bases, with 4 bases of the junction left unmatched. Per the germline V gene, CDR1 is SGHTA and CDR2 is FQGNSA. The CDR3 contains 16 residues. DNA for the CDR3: TGTGCCAGCAGCTTACGACTAGCGGGAGGCTTAGATACGCAGTATTTT. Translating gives CASSLRLAGGLDTQYF.

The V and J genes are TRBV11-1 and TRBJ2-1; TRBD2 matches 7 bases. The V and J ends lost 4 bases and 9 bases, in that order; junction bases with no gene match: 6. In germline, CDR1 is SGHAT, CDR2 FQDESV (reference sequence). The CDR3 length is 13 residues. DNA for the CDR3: TGTGCCAGCAGCTGGGACTACCGGGGTGAGCAGTTCTTC. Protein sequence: CASSWDYRGEQFF.

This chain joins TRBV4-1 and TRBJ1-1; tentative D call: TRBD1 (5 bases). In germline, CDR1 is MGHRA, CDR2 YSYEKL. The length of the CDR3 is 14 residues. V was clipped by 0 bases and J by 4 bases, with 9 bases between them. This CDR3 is CASSQDRRGTEAFF. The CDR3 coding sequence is TGCGCCAGCAGCCAAGATCGGAGGGGCACTGAAGCTTTCTTT.

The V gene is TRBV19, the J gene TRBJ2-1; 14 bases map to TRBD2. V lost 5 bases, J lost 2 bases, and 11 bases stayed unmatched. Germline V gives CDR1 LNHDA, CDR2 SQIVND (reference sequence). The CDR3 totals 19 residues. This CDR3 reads CASSSPGLAGVRAYNEQFF. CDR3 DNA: TGTGCCAGTAGTTCTCCGGGACTAGCGGGAGTAAGGGCCTACAATGAGCAGTTCTTC.

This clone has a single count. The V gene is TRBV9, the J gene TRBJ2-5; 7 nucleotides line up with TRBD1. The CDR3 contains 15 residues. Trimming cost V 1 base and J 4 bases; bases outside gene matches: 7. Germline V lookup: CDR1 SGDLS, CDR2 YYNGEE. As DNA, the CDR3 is TGTGCCAGCAGCGTACAGGACAGGACACGAGAGACCCAGTACTTC. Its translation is CASSVQDRTRETQYF.

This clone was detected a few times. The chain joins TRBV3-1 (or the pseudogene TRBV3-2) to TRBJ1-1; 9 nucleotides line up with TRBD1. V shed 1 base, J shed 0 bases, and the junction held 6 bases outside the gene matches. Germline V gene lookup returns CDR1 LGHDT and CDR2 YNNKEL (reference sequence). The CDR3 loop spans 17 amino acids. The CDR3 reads CASSQVNRGLMNTEAFF. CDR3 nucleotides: TGTGCCAGCAGCCAAGTGAACAGGGGGCTGATGAACACTGAAGCTTTCTTT.

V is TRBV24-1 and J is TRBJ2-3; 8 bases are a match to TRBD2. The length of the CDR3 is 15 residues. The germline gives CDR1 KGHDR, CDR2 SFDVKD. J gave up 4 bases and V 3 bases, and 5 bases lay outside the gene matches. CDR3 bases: TGTGCCACCAGTGATCAGGGACTAGTCCCAGATACGCAGTATTTT. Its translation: CATSDQGLVPDTQYF.

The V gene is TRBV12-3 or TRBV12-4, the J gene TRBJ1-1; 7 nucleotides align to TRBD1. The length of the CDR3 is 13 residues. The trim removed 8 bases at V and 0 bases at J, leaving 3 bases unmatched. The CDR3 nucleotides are TGTGCCAGCGGGGGACAGTTGAACACTGAAGCTTTCTTT. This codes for CASGGQLNTEAFF.

The CDR3 coding sequence is TGTGCCAGCAGCGCTTTCCACGGACAGGGAAGGGCCCAGTACTTC. It translates to CASSAFHGQGRAQYF. The chain carries TRBV5-4 and TRBJ2-5; 8 bases match TRBD1. This CDR3 has 15 amino acids. Trimming at V came to 4 bases and at J to 9 bases, leaving 14 bases not matched to a gene. From germline, CDR1 is SGHNT and CDR2 YYREEE (reference sequence).

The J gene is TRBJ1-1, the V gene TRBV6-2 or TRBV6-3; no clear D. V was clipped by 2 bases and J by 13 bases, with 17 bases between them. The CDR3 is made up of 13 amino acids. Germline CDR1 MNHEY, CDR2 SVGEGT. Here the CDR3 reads CASSYGFSGLDFF. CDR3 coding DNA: TGTGCCAGCAGTTACGGATTCTCTGGGCTGGATTTCTTT.

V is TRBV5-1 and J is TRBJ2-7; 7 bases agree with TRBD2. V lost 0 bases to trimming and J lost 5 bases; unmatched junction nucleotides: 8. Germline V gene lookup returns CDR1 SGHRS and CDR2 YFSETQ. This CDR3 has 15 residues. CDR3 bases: TGCGCCAGCAGCTTGGCGGGCAGGGAGGGCCACGAGCAGTACTTC. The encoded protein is CASSLAGREGHEQYF.

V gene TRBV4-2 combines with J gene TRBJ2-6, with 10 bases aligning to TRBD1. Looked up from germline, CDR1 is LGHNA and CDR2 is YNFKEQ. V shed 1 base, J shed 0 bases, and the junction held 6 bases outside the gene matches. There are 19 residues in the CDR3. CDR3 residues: CASSQAGQGRSSGANVLTF. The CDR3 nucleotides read TGTGCCAGCAGCCAAGCGGGACAGGGGCGAAGCTCTGGGGCCAACGTCCTGACTTTC.

CDR3 in amino acids: CAWSPGDSNINTIYF. For the CDR3, the DNA is TGTGCCTGGAGTCCCGGGGACAGTAATATAAACACCATATATTTT. This rearrangement joins TRBV30 to TRBJ1-3; 7 nucleotides agree with TRBD1. Losses at the gene ends were 2 bases for V and 6 bases for J; bases not matched to a gene: 10. The CDR3 runs 15 residues. The germline V gene encodes CDR1 GTSNPN and CDR2 SVGIG (reference sequence).

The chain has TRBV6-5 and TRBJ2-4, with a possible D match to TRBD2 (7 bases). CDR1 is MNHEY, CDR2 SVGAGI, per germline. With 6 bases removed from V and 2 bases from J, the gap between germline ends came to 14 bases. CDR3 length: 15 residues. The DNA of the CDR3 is TGTGCCAGCAGCCGCGGGGGCTCGACCAAAAACATTCAGTACTTC. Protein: CASSRGGSTKNIQYF.